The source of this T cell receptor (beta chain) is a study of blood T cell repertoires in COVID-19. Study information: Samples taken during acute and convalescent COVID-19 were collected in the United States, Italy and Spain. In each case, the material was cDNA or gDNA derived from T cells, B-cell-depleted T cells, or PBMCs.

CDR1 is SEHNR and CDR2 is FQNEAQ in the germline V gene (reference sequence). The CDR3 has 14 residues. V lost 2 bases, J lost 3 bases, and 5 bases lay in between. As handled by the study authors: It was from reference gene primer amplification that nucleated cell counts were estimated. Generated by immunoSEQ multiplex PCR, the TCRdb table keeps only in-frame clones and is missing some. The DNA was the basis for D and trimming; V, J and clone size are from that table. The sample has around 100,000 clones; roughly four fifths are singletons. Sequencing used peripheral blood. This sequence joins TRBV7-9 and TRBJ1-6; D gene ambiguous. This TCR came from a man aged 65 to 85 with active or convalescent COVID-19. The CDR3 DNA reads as TGTGCCAGCAGCTTATCCCTCTATAATTCACCCCTCCACTTT. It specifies CASSLSLYNSPLHF.